These T cell receptor beta chains were read from a single sample in a study of blood T cell repertoires in COVID-19. Clones were read by immunoSEQ multiplex PCR, and TCRdb kept only the in-frame ones, dropping some. Among approximately 140,000 clones listed, approximately 80% were seen once. The sequencing sample was made of peripheral blood. The origin of the receptors is a man in his sixties with active or convalescent COVID-19. CDR3s leave out the opening cysteine and the closing phenylalanine or tryptophan.

TRBJ2-7 | TRBV7-8 | ASSLTGSSYEQY
TRBJ2-4 | TRBV6-2/TRBV6-3 | ASSPSVGPRGIQY
TRBJ2-1 | TRBV19 | ASRRTSGRLYNEQF
TRBJ2-7 | TRBV2 | ASKGGGGTIEQY
TRBJ2-1 | TRBV19 | ASGVSGGGQF
TRBJ2-3 | TRBV29-1 | AGRAEGLTDTQY
TRBJ2-7 | TRBV9 | ASSIRGGLDEQY
TRBJ1-1 | TRBV20-1 | SAGRGFEAF
TRBJ2-7 | TRBV4-1 | AGSQAVAVEQY
TRBJ2-7 | TRBV21-1 | ASMTMRFPYEQY
TRBJ2-5 | TRBV28 | ASRARGYQETQY
TRBJ1-5 | TRBV4-2 | ASSQDTRVGQPQH
TRBJ2-2 | TRBV12-5 | ASGWERGGTGELF
TRBJ2-3 | TRBV30 | AGGLKAGVSDTQY
TRBJ2-4 | TRBV7-6 | ASSSSGGSGNIQY
TRBJ2-3 | TRBV5-4 | ASSLALTSRSTDTQY
TRBJ1-1 | TRBV7-9 | ASSLAGEVEAF
TRBJ1-2 | TRBV11-2 | ASSLLGQGARGYT
TRBJ2-3 | TRBV19 | ASSIALLDTQY
TRBJ2-7 | TRBV5-8 | ASSLRGFDEQY
TRBJ2-1 | TRBV28 | ASSPSGFSYNEQF
TRBJ2-7 | TRBV7-2 | ASSLGPAAPYEQY
TRBJ2-7 | TRBV4-3 | ASSQDSQTYEQY
TRBJ1-5 | TRBV4-1 | ASSQQGAGNQPQH
TRBJ1-6 | TRBV6-5 | ASSFLGQGNSPLH
TRBJ1-5 | TRBV2 | ASSGIRGRNQPQH
TRBJ1-4 | TRBV25-1 | ASSGQPNEKLF
TRBJ2-2 | TRBV11-2 | ASSLNRNTGELF
TRBJ2-3 | TRBV2 | ASRREVGTDTQY